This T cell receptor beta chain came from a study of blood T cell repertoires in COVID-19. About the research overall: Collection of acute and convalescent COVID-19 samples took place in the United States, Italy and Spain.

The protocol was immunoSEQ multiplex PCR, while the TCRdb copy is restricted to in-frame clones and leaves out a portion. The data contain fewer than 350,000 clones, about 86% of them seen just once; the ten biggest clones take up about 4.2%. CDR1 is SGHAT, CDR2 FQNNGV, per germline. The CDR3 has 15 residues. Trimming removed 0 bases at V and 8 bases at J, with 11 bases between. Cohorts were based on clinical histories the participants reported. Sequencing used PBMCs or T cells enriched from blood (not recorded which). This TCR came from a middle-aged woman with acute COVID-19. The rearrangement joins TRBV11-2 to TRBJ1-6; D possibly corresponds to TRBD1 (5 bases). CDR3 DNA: TGTGCCAGCAGCTTAGAAGCCGCGGGGGATTCACCCCTCCACTTT. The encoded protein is CASSLEAAGDSPLHF. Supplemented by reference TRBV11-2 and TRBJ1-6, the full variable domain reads EAGVAQSPRYKIIEKRQSVAFWCNPISGHATLYWYQQILGQGPKLLIQFQNNGVVDDSQLPKDRFSAERLKGVDSTLKIQPAKLEDSAVYLCASSLEAAGDSPLHFGNGTRLTVT.